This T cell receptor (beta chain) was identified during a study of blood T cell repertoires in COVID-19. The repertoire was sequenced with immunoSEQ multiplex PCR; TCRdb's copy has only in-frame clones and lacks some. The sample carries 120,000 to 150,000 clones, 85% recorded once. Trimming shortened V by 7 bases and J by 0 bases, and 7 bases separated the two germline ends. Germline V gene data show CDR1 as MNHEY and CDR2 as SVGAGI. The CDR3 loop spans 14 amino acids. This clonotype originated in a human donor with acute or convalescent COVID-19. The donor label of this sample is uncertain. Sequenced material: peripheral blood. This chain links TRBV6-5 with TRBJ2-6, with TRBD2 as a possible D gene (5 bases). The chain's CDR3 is CASTGYSGANVLTF. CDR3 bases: TGTGCCAGCACGGGGTACTCTGGGGCCAACGTCCTGACTTTC.